This TCR beta chain was obtained from a study of blood T cell repertoires in COVID-19 (TCRdb year 2020). As for the study more broadly: Samples from collaborators originated in the United States, Italy and Spain and spanned both the acute and convalescent phases of COVID-19. Nearly every sample came with metadata listing a de-identified subject ID, COVID-19 status, age in years and sex. Samples were obtained from the ongoing ImmuneRACE study (first 160 participants) and from about 1,300 subjects provided by 6 global collaborators. The dataset comprised deeply sampled blood TCRbeta repertoires from subjects exposed to, actively infected with, or recovered from COVID-19. The material from the prospective study consisted of cDNA or gDNA derived from T cells, B-cell-depleted T cells, or PBMCs. Where HLA class I and class II types were available, the types were taken from metadata supplied by the sample provider, not from assay-based typing. The repertoires were released in a freely available public database intended as a resource for research on the immune response to SARS-CoV-2.

The full study reports these points: The quantity of clinical and demographic metadata differed by source and by participant and was supplied without curation.

This clone appeared once. The clone's antigen remains unknown. Base qualities are not recorded, but no much larger clone differs from it by a single base. The immunoSEQ Assay, a bias-controlled multiplex PCR, was used to amplify TCRbeta CDR3 regions from genomic DNA. The study's processing was this. The number of nucleated cells in each sample was estimated from the amplification of reference gene primers within the assay. Sequence reads were collapsed and filtered to measure the absolute abundance of every unique TCRbeta CDR3 rearrangement. For each sample, productive Simpson clonality was calculated as the square root of Simpson's diversity index over productive rearrangements. Here the immuneACCESS table is served through TCRdb, limited to in-frame sequences with V and J called. Missing clones are a known gap in these copies; in checked studies unresolved V genes cover under half, and the rest lacks a known reason. V and J calls and clone size follow that table, whereas D and trimming were derived from the DNA. The sample records around 320,000 clones, approximately 89% of which are singletons. The ten largest clones represent over 8.5% of the sample.

At one collaborating source in Seattle, patients were enrolled during active infection and were followed longitudinally through the course of disease. Whole blood was collected in K2EDTA tubes by collaborating institutions according to the institutions' own protocols. Collaborator samples were shipped for TCRbeta analysis as frozen whole blood, isolated PBMCs, or DNA extracted from either sample type. The V and J ends are trimmed by 1 base and 3 bases, leaving 11 bases between them. CDR1 and CDR2, looked up from the germline V gene, are SGHRS and YFSETQ. The CDR3 runs 14 amino acids, cysteine and phenylalanine included. Of the read, only the CDR3 DNA is kept; its 42 bases are in frame from base 1.

The chain is assembled from TRBV5-1 and TRBJ2-7; the D gene is possibly TRBD1, with 5 bases matching. The sequence was obtained from a woman aged 25 to 45 with COVID-19, enrolled during active disease. The sequencing sample was made of peripheral blood. The nucleotide sequence is given as TGCGCCAGCAGCTTGACAGGACACCTCTACGAGCAGTACTTC. It translates as CASSLTGHLYEQYF.